The rows below give T cell receptor beta chains drawn from one sample of a study of radiotherapy plus CTLA-4 blockade in lung cancer. Only in-frame clones appear in the TCRdb table, and some are missing; sequencing was by immunoSEQ multiplex PCR. The profile shows nearly 110,000 clones, around 85% of them singletons. The source material was peripheral blood, sampled from a patient treated with radiotherapy plus ipilimumab. The receptor set was obtained from a human donor with non-small cell lung cancer that progressed on radiotherapy plus ipilimumab. Some clones in this sample may be carry-over from other donors' samples. CDR3s include the opening cysteine and the closing phenylalanine or tryptophan. D genes are given only for firm matches. Size values are once, few and many counts, or a class for expanded clones, and some rows have none.

TRBV5-4,.,TRBD2,TRBJ2-1,TGTGCCAGCAGCTTAGCGGGGGATCTCTACAATGAGCAGTTCTTC,CASSLAGDLYNEQFF
TRBV4-1,.,.,TRBJ2-3,TGCGCCAGCAGCCAGGGTCAGGGGAAAGAGAGCACAGATACGCAGTATTTT,CASSQGQGKESTDTQYF
TRBV5-4,.,.,TRBJ1-4,TGTGCCAGCAGCTTGGGCGGGGGGGCGGGAGGAGAAAAACTGTTTTTT,CASSLGGGAGGEKLFF
TRBV25-1,.,.,TRBJ1-6,TGTGCCAGCAGTGGACCTTTGGGTAGCTATTCACCCCTCCACTTT,CASSGPLGSYSPLHF
TRBV29-1,.,.,TRBJ2-5,TGCAGCGTTGAAATTTTTTCGGGTCAGGGTGAAGAGACCCAGTACTTC,CSVEIFSGQGEETQYF
TRBV4-3,.,.,TRBJ2-1,TGCGCCAGCAGCCAAAAGGTAGGACGAGGGTACAATGAGCAGTTCTTC,CASSQKVGRGYNEQFF
TRBV11-2,.,TRBD1,TRBJ1-1,TGTGCCAGCAGCTTTAGAGGGGGCCTGAACACTGAAGCTTTCTTT,CASSFRGGLNTEAFF
TRBV6-6,.,.,TRBJ1-2,TGTGCCACCACCGGGTCATGGGCGGGCTATGGCTACACCTTC,CATTGSWAGYGYTF
TRBV29-1,.,TRBD1,TRBJ2-1,TGCAGCGGCGACAGGGGCGATGAGCAGTTCTTC,CSGDRGDEQFF
TRBV5-1,few,.,TRBJ1-4,TGCGCCAGCAGCCCCTTAGGGGGTGAAGAAAAACTGTTTTTT,CASSPLGGEEKLFF
TRBV5-1,.,.,TRBJ1-1,TGCGCCAGCAGCTTAGGACAGTCTTTCACTGAAGCTTTCTTT,CASSLGQSFTEAFF
TRBV7-8,.,TRBD2,TRBJ2-1,TGTGCCAGCAGCTTGGGCGGGGGGGCGAGTGAGCAGTTCTTC,CASSLGGGASEQFF
TRBV7-2,.,.,TRBJ2-5,TGTGCCAGCAGCTTTAACGGAGCTCAAGAGACCCAGTACTTC,CASSFNGAQETQYF
TRBV29-1,.,TRBD1,TRBJ2-3,TGCAGCGCGACCGGGACAGGGGGCACAGATACGCAGTATTTT,CSATGTGGTDTQYF
TRBV7-6,.,.,TRBJ2-7,TGTGCCAGCAGCGACAATACAGGCTACGAGCAGTACTTC,CASSDNTGYEQYF
TRBV9,.,TRBD1,TRBJ1-2,TGTGCCAGCAGCGTAGCCTTGGACAGGGGGGACTATGGCTACACCTTC,CASSVALDRGDYGYTF
TRBV19,.,.,TRBJ2-1,TGTGCCAGCTTCGGGACACTCTCCTACAATGAGCAGTTCTTC,CASFGTLSYNEQFF
TRBV10-1,.,.,TRBJ2-2,TGCGCCAGCAGTGATTCGGGGTCCGGGGAGCTGTTTTTT,CASSDSGSGELFF
TRBV4-3,once,TRBD1,TRBJ2-3,TGCGCCAGCAGCCAAGAGAATCAGGGGGTAGATACGCAGTATTTT,CASSQENQGVDTQYF
TRBV28,.,TRBD2,TRBJ2-1,TGTGCCAGCAGTTTAGGGGGGGTCAATGAGCAGTTCTTC,CASSLGGVNEQFF
TRBV2,.,TRBD1,TRBJ1-1,TGTGCCAGCAGGGACAGGGGAATTGAAGCTTTCTTT,CASRDRGIEAFF
TRBV7-9,.,TRBD1,TRBJ1-1,TGTGCCAGCAGCTTAGGACAGGGGTCGGACACTGAAGCTTTCTTT,CASSLGQGSDTEAFF
TRBV7-2,.,.,TRBJ1-1,TGTGCCAGCAGCTTAACGGGGACACCGCTCTCTCGCGCTGAAGCTTTCTTT,CASSLTGTPLSRAEAFF
TRBV7-3,.,TRBD1,TRBJ1-1,TGTGCCAGCAGCGCTACAGGGGGCTACACTGAAGCTTTCTTT,CASSATGGYTEAFF
TRBV29-1,.,.,TRBJ1-4,TGCAGCGTTGTGCGGTCGGCCCCTAATGAAAAACTGTTTTTT,CSVVRSAPNEKLFF
TRBV18,few,.,TRBJ1-5,TGTGCCAGCTCACCCGAAGGGAGCAATCAGCCCCAGCATTTT,CASSPEGSNQPQHF
TRBV7-9,.,.,TRBJ2-3,TGTGCCAGCAGCTTGAACCTCCCAGGAGATACGCAGTATTTT,CASSLNLPGDTQYF
TRBV29-1,once,.,TRBJ1-4,TGCAGCGTTGTAGGGGGAGGAGAAGAAAAACTGTTTTTT,CSVVGGGEEKLFF
TRBV4-2,once,.,TRBJ2-3,TGTGCCAGCAGCCAAGAAAGTACCCGATTTATCCCGAGCACAGATACGCAGTATTTT,CASSQESTRFIPSTDTQYF
TRBV2,.,.,TRBJ1-6,TGTGCCAGCAGTGAAAGTAGTTATAATTCACCCCTCCACTTT,CASSESSYNSPLHF
TRBV18,few,TRBD1,TRBJ2-4,TGTGCCAGCTCACCATCCGGGACAGGGGGGACCAAAAACATTCAGTACTTC,CASSPSGTGGTKNIQYF
TRBV5-5,.,.,TRBJ2-5,TGTGCCAGCAGCCAGAACGGACCCCAAGAGACCCAGTACTTC,CASSQNGPQETQYF
TRBV25-1,.,TRBD1,TRBJ2-5,TGTGCCAGCAGTGAAAGGGACAGGGTGGATTTAGAGACCCAGTACTTC,CASSERDRVDLETQYF
TRBV5-6,.,TRBD2,TRBJ2-2,TGTGCCAGCACCTCTTCGGGAGGTTCACTCGCGAACACCGGGGAGCTGTTTTTT,CASTSSGGSLANTGELFF
TRBV5-1,few,TRBD1,TRBJ1-2,TGCGCCAGCAGCTTGCAACAGGGGCATGGCTACACCTTC,CASSLQQGHGYTF
TRBV7-2,.,.,TRBJ1-2,TGTGCCAGCAGCTTACGTTCGGGCAATTTAAACTATGGCTACACCTTC,CASSLRSGNLNYGYTF
TRBV19,.,.,TRBJ2-3,TGTGCCAGTAGTATCCATAGGACGACAGAAGATACGCAGTATTTT,CASSIHRTTEDTQYF
TRBV7-9,.,.,TRBJ2-3,TGTGCCAGCAGCTTAGCAAAACTAGCAATCGGCACAGATACGCAGTATTTT,CASSLAKLAIGTDTQYF
TRBV9,once,.,TRBJ1-6,TGTGCCAGCCATCGAGAACCCCACTCCTATAATTCACCCCTCCACTTT,CASHREPHSYNSPLHF
TRBV18,once,TRBD1,TRBJ1-1,TGTGCCAGCTCCCCACAAGGACAGGGCGAGGAAGCTTTCTTT,CASSPQGQGEEAFF
TRBV5-1,once,.,TRBJ2-2,TGCGCCAGCAGCTTGTCCGGGGATTCCGGGGAGCTGTTTTTT,CASSLSGDSGELFF